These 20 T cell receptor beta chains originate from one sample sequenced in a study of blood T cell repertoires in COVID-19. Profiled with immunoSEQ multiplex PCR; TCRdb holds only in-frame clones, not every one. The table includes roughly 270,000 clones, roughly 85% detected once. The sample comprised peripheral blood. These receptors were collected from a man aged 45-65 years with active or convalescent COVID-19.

CDR3 coding DNA: TGTGCCACCAGCAGAGGGACAGGGGGCACCTACGAGCAGTACTTC. Translating gives CATSRGTGGTYEQYF. The V and J genes are TRBV15 and TRBJ2-7; 11 nucleotides align to TRBD1. V shed 1 base, J shed 2 bases, and the junction held 1 base outside the gene matches. CDR1 LNHNV and CDR2 YYDKDF come from the germline V gene (reference sequence). This CDR3 contains 15 residues.

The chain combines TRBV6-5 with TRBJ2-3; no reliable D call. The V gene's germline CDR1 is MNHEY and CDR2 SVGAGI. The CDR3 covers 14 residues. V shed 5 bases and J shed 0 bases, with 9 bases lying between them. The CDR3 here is CASSLSLSTDTQYF. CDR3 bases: TGTGCCAGCAGTCTATCCCTTAGCACAGATACGCAGTATTTT.

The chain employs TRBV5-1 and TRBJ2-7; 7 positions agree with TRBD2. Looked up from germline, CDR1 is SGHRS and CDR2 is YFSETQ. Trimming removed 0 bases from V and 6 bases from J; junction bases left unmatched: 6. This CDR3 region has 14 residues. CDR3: CASSLGEGSSEQYF. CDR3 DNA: TGCGCCAGCAGCTTGGGGGAGGGGTCGAGCGAGCAGTACTTC.

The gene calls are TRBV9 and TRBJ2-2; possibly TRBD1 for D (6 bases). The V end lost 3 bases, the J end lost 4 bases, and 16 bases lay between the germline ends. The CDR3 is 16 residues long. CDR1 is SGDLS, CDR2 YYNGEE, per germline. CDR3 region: CASSAHRVEITGELFF. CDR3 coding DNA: TGTGCCAGCAGCGCACACAGGGTCGAAATCACCGGGGAGCTGTTTTTT.

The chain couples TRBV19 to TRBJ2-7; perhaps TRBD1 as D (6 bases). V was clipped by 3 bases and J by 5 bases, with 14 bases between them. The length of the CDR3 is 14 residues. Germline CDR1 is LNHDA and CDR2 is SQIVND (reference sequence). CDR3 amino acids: CASSMGPPGDEQYF. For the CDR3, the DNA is TGTGCCAGTAGTATGGGCCCCCCAGGGGACGAGCAGTACTTC.

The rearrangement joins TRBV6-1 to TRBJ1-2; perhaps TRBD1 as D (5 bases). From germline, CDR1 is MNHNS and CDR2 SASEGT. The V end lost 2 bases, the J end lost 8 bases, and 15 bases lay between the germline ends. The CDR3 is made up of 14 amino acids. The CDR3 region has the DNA TGTGCCAGCAGTGAAAGGGGTGAGGTAGGAGGCTACACCTTC. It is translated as CASSERGEVGGYTF.

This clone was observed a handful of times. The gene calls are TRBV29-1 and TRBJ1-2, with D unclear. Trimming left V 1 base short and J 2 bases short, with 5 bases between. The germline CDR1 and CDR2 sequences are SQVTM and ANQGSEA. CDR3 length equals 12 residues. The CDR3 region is CSVEARNYGYTF. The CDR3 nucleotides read TGCAGCGTTGAAGCCCGGAACTATGGCTACACCTTC. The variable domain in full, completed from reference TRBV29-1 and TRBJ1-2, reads SAVISQKPSRDICQRGTSLTIQCQVDSQVTMMFWYRQQPGQSLTLIATANQGSEATYESGFVIDKFPISRPNLTFSTLTVSNMSPEDSSIYLCSVEARNYGYTFGSGTRLTVV.

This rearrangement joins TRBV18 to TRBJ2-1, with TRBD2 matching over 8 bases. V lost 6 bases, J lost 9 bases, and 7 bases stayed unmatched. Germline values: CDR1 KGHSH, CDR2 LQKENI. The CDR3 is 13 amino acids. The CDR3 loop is CASSREGRGEQFF. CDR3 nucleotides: TGTGCCAGCTCCCGGGAGGGTCGTGGTGAGCAGTTCTTC. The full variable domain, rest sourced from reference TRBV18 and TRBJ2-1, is NAGVMQNPRHLVRRRGQEARLRCSPMKGHSHVYWYRQLPEEGLKFMVYLQKENIIDESGMPKERFSAEFPKEGPSILRIQQVVRGDSAAYFCASSREGRGEQFFGPGTRLTVL.

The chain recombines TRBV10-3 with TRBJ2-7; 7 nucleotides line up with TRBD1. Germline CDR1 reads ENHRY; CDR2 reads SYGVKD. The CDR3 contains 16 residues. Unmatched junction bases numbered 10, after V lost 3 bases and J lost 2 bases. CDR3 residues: CAISDPGTAGAYEQYF. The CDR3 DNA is TGTGCCATCAGTGATCCCGGGACAGCAGGAGCCTACGAGCAGTACTTC.

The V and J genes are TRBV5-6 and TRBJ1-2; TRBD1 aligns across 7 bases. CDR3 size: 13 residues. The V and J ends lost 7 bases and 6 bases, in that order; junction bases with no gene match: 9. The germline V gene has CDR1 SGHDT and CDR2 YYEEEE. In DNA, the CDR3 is TGTGCCAGCGGTGATTCGGGACAGCATGGCTACACCTTC. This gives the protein CASGDSGQHGYTF.

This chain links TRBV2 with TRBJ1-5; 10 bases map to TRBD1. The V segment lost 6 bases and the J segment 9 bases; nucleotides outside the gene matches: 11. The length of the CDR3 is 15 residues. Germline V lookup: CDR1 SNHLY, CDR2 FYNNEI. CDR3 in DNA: TGTGCCAGCAGCGATTCCGGGACAGGGGTGGTGCCCCAGCATTTT. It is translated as CASSDSGTGVVPQHF.

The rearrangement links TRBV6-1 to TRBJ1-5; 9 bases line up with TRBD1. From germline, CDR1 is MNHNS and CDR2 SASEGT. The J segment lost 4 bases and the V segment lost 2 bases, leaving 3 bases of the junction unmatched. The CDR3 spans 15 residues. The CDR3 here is CASSEPDRGNQPQHF. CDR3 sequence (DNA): TGTGCCAGCAGTGAACCCGACAGGGGGAATCAGCCCCAGCATTTT.

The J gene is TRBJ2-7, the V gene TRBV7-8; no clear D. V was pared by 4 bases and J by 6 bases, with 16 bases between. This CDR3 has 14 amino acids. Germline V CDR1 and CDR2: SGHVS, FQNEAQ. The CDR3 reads CASSSSSFDSEQYF. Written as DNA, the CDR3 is TGTGCCAGCAGCTCGTCGTCCTTCGACTCCGAGCAGTACTTC.

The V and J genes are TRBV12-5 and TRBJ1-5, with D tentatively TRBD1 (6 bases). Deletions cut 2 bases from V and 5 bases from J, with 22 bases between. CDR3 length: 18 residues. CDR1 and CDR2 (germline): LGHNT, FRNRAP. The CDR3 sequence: CASGLYPFGQLDHQPQHF. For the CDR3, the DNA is TGTGCTAGTGGTTTGTATCCCTTCGGACAGCTAGATCATCAGCCCCAGCATTTT.

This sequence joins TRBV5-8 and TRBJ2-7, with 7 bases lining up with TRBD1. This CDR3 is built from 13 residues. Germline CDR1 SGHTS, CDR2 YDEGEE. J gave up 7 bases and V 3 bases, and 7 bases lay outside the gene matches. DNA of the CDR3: TGTGCCAGCAGCTACGTTACAGGGGTAGAGCAGTACTTC. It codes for CASSYVTGVEQYF.

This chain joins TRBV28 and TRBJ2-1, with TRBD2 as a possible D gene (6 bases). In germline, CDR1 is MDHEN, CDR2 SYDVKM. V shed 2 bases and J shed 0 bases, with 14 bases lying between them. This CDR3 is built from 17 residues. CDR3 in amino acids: CASSLTEGFPSYNEQFF. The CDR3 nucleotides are TGTGCCAGCAGTTTAACGGAGGGATTCCCCTCCTACAATGAGCAGTTCTTC.

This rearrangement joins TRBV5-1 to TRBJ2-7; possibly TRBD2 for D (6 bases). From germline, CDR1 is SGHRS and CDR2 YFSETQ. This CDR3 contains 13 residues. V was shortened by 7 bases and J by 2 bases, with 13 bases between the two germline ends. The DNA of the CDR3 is TGCGCCAGCGCTCGGGACTTCGCCTACGAGCAGTACTTC. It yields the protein CASARDFAYEQYF. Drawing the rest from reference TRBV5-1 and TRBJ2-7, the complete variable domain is KAGVTQTPRYLIKTRGQQVTLSCSPISGHRSVSWYQQTPGQGLQFLFEYFSETQRNKGNFPGRFSGRQFSNSRSEMNVSTLELGDSALYLCASARDFAYEQYFGPGTRLTVT.

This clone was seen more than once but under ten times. Here the CDR3 reads CASGGGGASYEQYF. The CDR3 bases are TGTGCCAGCGGCGGGGGAGGCGCCTCCTACGAGCAGTACTTC. The rearrangement links TRBV7-2 to TRBJ2-7, with 7 bases aligning to TRBD2. Germline values: CDR1 SGHTA, CDR2 FQGNSA. The V segment lost 8 bases and the J segment 0 bases; nucleotides outside the gene matches: 7. The CDR3 has 14 residues. The full variable domain, rest sourced from reference TRBV7-2 and TRBJ2-7, is GAGVSQSPSNKVTEKGKDVELRCDPISGHTALYWYRQSLGQGLEFLIYFQGNSAPDKSGLPSDRFSAERTGGSVSTLTIQRTQQEDSAVYLCASGGGGASYEQYFGPGTRLTVT.

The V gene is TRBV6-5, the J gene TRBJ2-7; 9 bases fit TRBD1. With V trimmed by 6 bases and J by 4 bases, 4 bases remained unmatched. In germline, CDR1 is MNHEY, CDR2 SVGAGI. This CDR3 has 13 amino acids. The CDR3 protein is CASRGQGEYEQYF. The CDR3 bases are TGTGCCAGCAGGGGACAGGGCGAGTACGAGCAGTACTTC.

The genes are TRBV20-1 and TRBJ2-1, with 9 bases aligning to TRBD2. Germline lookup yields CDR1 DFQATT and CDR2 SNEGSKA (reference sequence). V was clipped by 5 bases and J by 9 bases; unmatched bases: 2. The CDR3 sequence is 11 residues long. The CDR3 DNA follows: TGCAGTGCTCGGACTAGCGTTGAGCAGTTCTTC. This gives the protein CSARTSVEQFF.